This T cell receptor beta chain was sequenced during a study of vaccination and CD4 T cells after COVID-19. V lost 7 bases and J lost 3, with 9 bases in between. Germline loops: CDR1 MDHEN, CDR2 SYDVKM. This CDR3 spans 12 amino acids. Treatment indicated: roughly 11-day PBMC culture with coronavirus spike peptide pools or control peptides (ViraFEST assay). An Oncomine TCR Beta short-read assay was used to sequence the DNA from cultured CD4+ T cells. TCRdb ran MiXCR on the PCR reads and lists one entry per CDR3 protein. The sample includes thousands of distinct CDR3 sequences, about 67% of them seen just once. With respect to this clonotype: Antigen unknown.

The chain recombines TRBV28 with TRBJ1-1; D remains ambiguous. The receptor comes from a human donor who had recovered from COVID-19. Sequencing used CD4+ T cells from blood, cultured in vitro. CDR3 DNA sequence: TGTGCCAGCACCCCCCTTGACACTGAAGCTTTCTTT. As protein: CASTPLDTEAFF.